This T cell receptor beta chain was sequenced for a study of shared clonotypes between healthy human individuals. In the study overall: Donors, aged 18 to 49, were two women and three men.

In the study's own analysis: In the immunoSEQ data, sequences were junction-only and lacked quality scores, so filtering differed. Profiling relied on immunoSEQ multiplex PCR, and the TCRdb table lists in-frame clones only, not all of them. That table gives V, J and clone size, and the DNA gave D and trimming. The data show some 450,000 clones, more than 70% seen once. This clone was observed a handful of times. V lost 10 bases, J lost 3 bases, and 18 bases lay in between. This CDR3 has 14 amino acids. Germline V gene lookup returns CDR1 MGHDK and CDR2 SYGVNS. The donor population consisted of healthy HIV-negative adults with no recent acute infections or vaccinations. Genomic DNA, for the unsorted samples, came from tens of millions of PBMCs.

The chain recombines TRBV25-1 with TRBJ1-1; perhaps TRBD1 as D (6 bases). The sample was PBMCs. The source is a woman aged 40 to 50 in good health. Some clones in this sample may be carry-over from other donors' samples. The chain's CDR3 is CAISVHRGDTEAFF. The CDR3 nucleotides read TGTGCCATCTCAGTGCATAGGGGGGACACTGAAGCTTTCTTT.